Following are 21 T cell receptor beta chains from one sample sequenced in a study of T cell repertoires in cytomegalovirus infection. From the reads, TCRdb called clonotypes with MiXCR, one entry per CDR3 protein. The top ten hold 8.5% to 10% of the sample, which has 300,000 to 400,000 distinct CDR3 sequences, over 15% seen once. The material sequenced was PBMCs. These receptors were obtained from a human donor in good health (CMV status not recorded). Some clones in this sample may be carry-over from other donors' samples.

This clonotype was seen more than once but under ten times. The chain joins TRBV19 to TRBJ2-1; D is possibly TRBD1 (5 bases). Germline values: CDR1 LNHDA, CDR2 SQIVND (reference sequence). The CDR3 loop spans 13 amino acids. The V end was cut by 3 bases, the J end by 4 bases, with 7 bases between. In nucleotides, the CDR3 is TGTGCCAGTAGTATTAGACAGTACAATGAGCAGTTCTTC. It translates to CASSIRQYNEQFF.

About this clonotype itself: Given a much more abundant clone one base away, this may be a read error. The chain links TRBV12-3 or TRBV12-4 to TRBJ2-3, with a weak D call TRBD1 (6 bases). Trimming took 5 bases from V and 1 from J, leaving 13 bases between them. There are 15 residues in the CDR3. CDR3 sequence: CASSITRGGTDTQYF. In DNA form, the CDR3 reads TGTGCCAGCAGTATCACCAGGGGTGGCACAGATACGCAGTATTTT.

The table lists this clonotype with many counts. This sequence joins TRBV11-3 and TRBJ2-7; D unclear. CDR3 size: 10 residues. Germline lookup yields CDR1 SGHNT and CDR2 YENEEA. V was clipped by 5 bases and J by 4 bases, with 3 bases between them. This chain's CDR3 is CASSGYEQYF. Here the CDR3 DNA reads TGTGCCAGCAGCGGGTACGAGCAGTACTTC.

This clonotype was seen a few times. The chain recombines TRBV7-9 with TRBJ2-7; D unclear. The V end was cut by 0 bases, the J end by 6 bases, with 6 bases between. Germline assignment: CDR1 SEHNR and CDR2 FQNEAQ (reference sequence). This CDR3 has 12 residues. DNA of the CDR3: TGTGCCAGCAGCTTAGCGCAAGGCGAGCAGTACTTC. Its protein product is CASSLAQGEQYF.

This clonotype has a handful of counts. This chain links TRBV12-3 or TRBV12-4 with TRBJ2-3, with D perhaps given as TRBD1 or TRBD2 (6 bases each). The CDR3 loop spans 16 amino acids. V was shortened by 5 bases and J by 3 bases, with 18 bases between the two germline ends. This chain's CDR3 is CASSPSSGGGTDTQYF. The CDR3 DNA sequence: TGTGCCAGCAGTCCCTCCTCCGGGGGCGGGACAGATACGCAGTATTTT.

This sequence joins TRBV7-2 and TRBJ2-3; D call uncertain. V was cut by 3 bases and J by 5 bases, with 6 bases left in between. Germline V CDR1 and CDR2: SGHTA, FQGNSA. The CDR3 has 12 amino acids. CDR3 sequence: CASSLVEDTQYF. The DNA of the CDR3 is TGTGCCAGCAGCTTGGTAGAAGATACGCAGTATTTT.

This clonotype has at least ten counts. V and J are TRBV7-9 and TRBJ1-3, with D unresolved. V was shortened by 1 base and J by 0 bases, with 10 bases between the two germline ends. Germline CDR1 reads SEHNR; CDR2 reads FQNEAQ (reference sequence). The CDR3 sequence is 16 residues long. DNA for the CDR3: TGTGCCAGCAGCTTAGTAGGCGGGAACTCTGGAAACACCATATATTTT. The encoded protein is CASSLVGGNSGNTIYF. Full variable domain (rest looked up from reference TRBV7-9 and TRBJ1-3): DTGVSQNPRHKITKRGQNVTFRCDPISEHNRLYWYRQTLGQGPEFLTYFQNEAQLEKSRLLSDRFSAERPKGSFSTLEIQRTEQGDSAMYLCASSLVGGNSGNTIYFGEGSWLTVV.

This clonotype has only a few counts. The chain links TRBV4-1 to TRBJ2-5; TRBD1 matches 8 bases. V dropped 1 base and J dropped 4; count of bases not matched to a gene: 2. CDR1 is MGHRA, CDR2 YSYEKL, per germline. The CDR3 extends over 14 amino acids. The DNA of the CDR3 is TGCGCCAGCAGCCAAGGGACAGGGCTAGAGACCCAGTACTTC. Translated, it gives CASSQGTGLETQYF.

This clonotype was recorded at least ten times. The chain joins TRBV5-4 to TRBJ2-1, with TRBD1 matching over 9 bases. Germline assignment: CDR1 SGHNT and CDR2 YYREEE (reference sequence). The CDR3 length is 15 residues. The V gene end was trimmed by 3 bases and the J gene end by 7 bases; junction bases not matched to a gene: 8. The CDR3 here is CASSSRQGGSNEQFF. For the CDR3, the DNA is TGTGCCAGCAGCTCTCGACAGGGGGGATCGAATGAGCAGTTCTTC.

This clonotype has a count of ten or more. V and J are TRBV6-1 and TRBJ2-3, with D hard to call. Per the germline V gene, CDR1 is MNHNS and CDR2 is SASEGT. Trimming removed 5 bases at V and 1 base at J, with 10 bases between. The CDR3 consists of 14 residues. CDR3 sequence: CASSLNPGTDTQYF. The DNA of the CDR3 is TGTGCCAGCAGTTTAAATCCAGGCACAGATACGCAGTATTTT.

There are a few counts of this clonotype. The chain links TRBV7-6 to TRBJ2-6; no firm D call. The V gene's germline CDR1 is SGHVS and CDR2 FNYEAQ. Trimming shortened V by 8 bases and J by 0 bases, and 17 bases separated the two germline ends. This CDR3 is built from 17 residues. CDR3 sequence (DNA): TGTGCCAGCGGAGAACACTTCCGGTACTCTGGGGCCAACGTCCTGACTTTC. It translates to CASGEHFRYSGANVLTF. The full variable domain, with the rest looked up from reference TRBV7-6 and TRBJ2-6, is GAGVSQSPRYKVTKRGQDVALRCDPISGHVSLYWYRQALGQGPEFLTYFNYEAQQDKSGLPNDRFSAERPEGSISTLTIQRTEQRDSAMYRCASGEHFRYSGANVLTFGAGSRLTVL.

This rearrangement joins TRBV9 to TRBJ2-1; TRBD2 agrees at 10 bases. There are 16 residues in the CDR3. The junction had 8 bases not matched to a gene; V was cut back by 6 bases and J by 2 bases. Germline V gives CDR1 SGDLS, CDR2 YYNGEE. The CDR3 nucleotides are TGTGCCAGCAACCTTGATGGACTAGCGGCCTACAATGAGCAGTTCTTC. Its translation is CASNLDGLAAYNEQFF.

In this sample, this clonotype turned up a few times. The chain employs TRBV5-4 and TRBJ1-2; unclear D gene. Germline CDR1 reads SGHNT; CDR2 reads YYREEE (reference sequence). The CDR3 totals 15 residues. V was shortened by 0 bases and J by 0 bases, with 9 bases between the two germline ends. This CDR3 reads CASSLEGDTNYGYTF. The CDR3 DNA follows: TGTGCCAGCAGCTTGGAAGGCGATACTAACTATGGCTACACCTTC. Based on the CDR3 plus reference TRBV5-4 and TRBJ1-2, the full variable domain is ETGVTQSPTHLIKTRGQQVTLRCSSQSGHNTVSWYQQALGQGPQFIFQYYREEENGRGNFPPRFSGLQFPNYSSELNVNALELDDSALYLCASSLEGDTNYGYTFGSGTRLTVV.

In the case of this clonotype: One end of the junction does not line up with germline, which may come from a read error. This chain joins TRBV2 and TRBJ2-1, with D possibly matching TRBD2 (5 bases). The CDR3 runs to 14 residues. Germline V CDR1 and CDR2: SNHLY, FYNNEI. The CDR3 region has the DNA TGTGCCAGCAGTCCACCCGGGGTGAACAAAGAGCAGTTCTTC. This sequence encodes CASSPPGVNKEQFF.

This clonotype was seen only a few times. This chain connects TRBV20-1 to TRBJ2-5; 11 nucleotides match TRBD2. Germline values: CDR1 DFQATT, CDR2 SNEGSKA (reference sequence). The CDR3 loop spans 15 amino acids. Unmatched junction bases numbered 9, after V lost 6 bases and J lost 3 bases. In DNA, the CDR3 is TGCAGTGCCGCGCTTCAGACTAGCGGGAAAGAGACCCAGTACTTC. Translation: CSAALQTSGKETQYF.

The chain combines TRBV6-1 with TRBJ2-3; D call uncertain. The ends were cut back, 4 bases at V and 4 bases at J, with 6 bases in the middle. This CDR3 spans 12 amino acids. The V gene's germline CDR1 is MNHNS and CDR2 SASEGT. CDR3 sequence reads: CASSGRADTQYF. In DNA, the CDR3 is TGTGCCAGCAGTGGAAGGGCAGATACGCAGTATTTT.

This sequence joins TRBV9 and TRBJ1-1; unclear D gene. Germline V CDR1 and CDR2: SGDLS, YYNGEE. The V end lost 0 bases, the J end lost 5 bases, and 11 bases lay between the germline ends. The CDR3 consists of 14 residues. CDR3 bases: TGTGCCAGCAGCGTAGTCATGATGGGGACTGAAGCTTTCTTT. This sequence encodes CASSVVMMGTEAFF.

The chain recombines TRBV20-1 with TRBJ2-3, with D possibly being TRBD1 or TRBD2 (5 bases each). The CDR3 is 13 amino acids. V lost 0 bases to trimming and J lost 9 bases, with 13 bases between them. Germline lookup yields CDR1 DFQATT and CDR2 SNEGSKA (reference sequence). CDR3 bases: TGCAGTGCTAGAGAGGGACCCGGAGACACGCAGTATTTT. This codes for CSAREGPGDTQYF.

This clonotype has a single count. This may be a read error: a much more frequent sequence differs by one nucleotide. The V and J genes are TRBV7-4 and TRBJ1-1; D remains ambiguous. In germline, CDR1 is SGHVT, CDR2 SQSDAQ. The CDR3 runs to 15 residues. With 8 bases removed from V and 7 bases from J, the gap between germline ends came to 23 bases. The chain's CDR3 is CASRASSTTAGEAFF. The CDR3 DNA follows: TGTGCCAGCCGCGCTTCGTCGACTACAGCCGGTGAAGCTTTCTTT. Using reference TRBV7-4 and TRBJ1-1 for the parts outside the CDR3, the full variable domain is GAGVSQSPRYKVAKRGRDVALRCDSISGHVTLYWYRQTLGQGSEVLTYSQSDAQRDKSGRPSGRFSAERPERSVSTLKIQRTEQGDSAVYLCASRASSTTAGEAFFGQGTRLTVV.

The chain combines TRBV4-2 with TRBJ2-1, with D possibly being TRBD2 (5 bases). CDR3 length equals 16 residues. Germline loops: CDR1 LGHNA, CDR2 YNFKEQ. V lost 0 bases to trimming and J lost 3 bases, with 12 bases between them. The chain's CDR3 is CASSQDGQRSYNEQFF. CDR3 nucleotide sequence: TGTGCCAGCAGCCAAGATGGCCAGCGGAGCTACAATGAGCAGTTCTTC.

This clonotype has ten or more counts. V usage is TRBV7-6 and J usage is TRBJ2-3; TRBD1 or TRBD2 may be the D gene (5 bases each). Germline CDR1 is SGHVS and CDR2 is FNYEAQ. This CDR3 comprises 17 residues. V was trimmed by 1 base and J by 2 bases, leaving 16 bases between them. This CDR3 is CASSLGPSRGPTDTQYF. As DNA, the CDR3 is TGTGCCAGCAGCTTAGGACCTAGTCGGGGCCCCACAGATACGCAGTATTTT.